A selection of T cell receptor beta chains follows, all from one sample in a study of spatial heterogeneity in lung cancer. TCRdb re-called the 5' RACE reads with MiXCR, one entry per CDR3 protein. The sample has 25,000 to 30,000 distinct CDR3 sequences; roughly 7.1% are singletons. Source: lung tumor tissue, taken at surgery. All receptors come from a male donor with early-stage non-small cell lung cancer. Both conserved end residues are part of each CDR3. The D gene is left open where the match is weak. A row's size may be missing; if present it is once, few, many or a size class.

j_call	v_call	d_call	clone_size	cdr3_nt	cdr3_aa
TRBJ1-5	TRBV10-3	NA	NA	TGTGCCATCAGTGAGTCCATCGGACCCCAGCATTTT	CAISESIGPQHF
TRBJ2-5	TRBV5-6	NA	many	TGTGCCAGCAGCTTGTCATTATGGGAGACCCAGTACTTC	CASSLSLWETQYF
TRBJ1-1	TRBV3-1	TRBD1	many	TGTGCCAGCAGCCAAGATCTACAGGGGGTGCGTACTGAAGCTTTCTTT	CASSQDLQGVRTEAFF
TRBJ2-7	TRBV7-2	NA	few	TGTGCCAGCAGCTTGGACGGGTTCCACGAGCAGTACTTC	CASSLDGFHEQYF
TRBJ2-7	TRBV6-5	NA	many	TGTGCCAGCAGAGCCGACAGGTTCGGCTACGAGCAGTACTTC	CASRADRFGYEQYF
TRBJ2-7	TRBV7-2	TRBD2	NA	TGTGCCAGCAGCCCCAGCGGGGGCATCTACGAGCAGTACTTC	CASSPSGGIYEQYF
TRBJ1-5	TRBV29-1	NA	many	TGCAGCGTTCGGGAGCCAAATCAGCCCCAGCATTTT	CSVREPNQPQHF
TRBJ2-1	TRBV3-1	NA	many	TGTGCCAGCAGCCAATCGACTACTGAGCAGTTCTTC	CASSQSTTEQFF
TRBJ1-2	TRBV7-2	NA	many	TGTGCCAGCCTTGCCGCGACAGGAGAACCGCTGACTGACTATGGCTACACCTTC	CASLAATGEPLTDYGYTF
TRBJ2-1	TRBV14	TRBD2	few	TGTGCCAGCAGCCAAGGGACTAGCGGGGGGTACAATGAGCAGTTCTTC	CASSQGTSGGYNEQFF
TRBJ2-1	TRBV27	NA	many	TGTGCCAGCAGTAAACAGGGGAGCTGGGGGGGCGATGAGCAGTTCTTC	CASSKQGSWGGDEQFF
TRBJ2-5	TRBV7-2	TRBD2	few	TGTGCCAGCAGCTCACCAGGGACTAGGGAGACCCAGTACTTC	CASSSPGTRETQYF
TRBJ1-6	TRBV6-1	NA	few	TGTGCCAGCAGTGAAGCGCAGGGCGAAAACTCACCCCTCCACTTT	CASSEAQGENSPLHF
TRBJ2-1	TRBV4-3	NA	many	TGCGCCAGCAGCCAAGAGCAGGGTACTAATGAGCAGTTCTTC	CASSQEQGTNEQFF
TRBJ2-3	TRBV4-3	TRBD1	many	TGCGCCAGCAGCCAAGTCCCCCCAAGGACAGGGGGCACAGATACGCAGTATTTT	CASSQVPPRTGGTDTQYF
TRBJ2-7	TRBV7-6	NA	NA	TGTGCCAGCAGCTTAGAAGTAGGGCCAGTCTACGAGCAGTACTTC	CASSLEVGPVYEQYF
TRBJ1-5	TRBV6-1	NA	NA	TGTGCCAGCACGAGGAGGAGTGTCGATAGCAATCAGCCCCAGCATTTT	CASTRRSVDSNQPQHF
TRBJ2-3	TRBV5-1	NA	few	TGCGCCAGCAGCGAAGAACCGACAGTCACAGATACGCAGTATTTT	CASSEEPTVTDTQYF
TRBJ1-3	TRBV7-2	NA	NA	TGTGCCAGCAGCTTACTTGGTAGAAACTCTGGAAACACCATATATTTT	CASSLLGRNSGNTIYF
TRBJ2-5	TRBV2	NA	many	TGTGCCAGTCGAGGAAGACTCCTTGGGGAGACCCAGTACTTC	CASRGRLLGETQYF
TRBJ2-1	TRBV7-2	NA	many	TGTGCCAGCAGCTCGACAGCGTACAATGAGCAGTTCTTC	CASSSTAYNEQFF
TRBJ2-1	TRBV6-2/TRBV6-3	NA	many	TGTGCCAGCAGTTACTTCCGCAACAATGAGCAGTTCTTC	CASSYFRNNEQFF
TRBJ2-2	TRBV7-9	NA	few	TGTGCCAGCATCGGTCGCCTAAACACCGGGGAGCTGTTTTTT	CASIGRLNTGELFF
TRBJ2-3	TRBV3-1	TRBD2	many	TGTGCCAGCAGCGAAGCGGGGGGAAGAATACACGTCGATACGCAGTATTTT	CASSEAGGRIHVDTQYF
TRBJ2-2	TRBV6-1	NA	few	TGTGCCAGCAGTGAAGCCTGGACAGTTTACACCGGGGAGCTGTTTTTT	CASSEAWTVYTGELFF
TRBJ2-1	TRBV12-3/TRBV12-4	TRBD1	many	TGTGCCAGCAGGATCACTTGGACAGGGGCGGGTAATGAGCAGTTCTTC	CASRITWTGAGNEQFF
TRBJ2-7	TRBV6-5	NA	many	TGTGCCAGCAGTCTAGACCCAAGCTCCTACGAGCAGTACTTC	CASSLDPSSYEQYF
TRBJ2-6	TRBV9	NA	many	TGTGCCAGCAGCGTAGAGGCGAGGGTCTCTGGGGCCAACGTCCTGACTTTC	CASSVEARVSGANVLTF
TRBJ1-1	TRBV7-9	NA	many	TGTGCCAGCAGCGCAGGGGTCAATTCGGGGGAAGCTTTCTTT	CASSAGVNSGEAFF
TRBJ1-2	TRBV7-2	TRBD1	few	TGTGCCAGCAGCTTAGGGACAGGGGACGTGTATGGCTACACCTTC	CASSLGTGDVYGYTF
TRBJ2-7	TRBV7-9	NA	few	TGTGCCAGCAGTACAGGTGGCGAGCAGTACTTC	CASSTGGEQYF
TRBJ2-2	TRBV28	NA	many	TGTGCCAGCAGTGACACCTCGAACACCGGGGAGCTGTTTTTT	CASSDTSNTGELFF
TRBJ2-6	TRBV6-5	NA	NA	TGTGCCAGCAGTTACACGGGGATTTCTGCTGGGGTCAACGTCCTGACTTTC	CASSYTGISAGVNVLTF
TRBJ2-7	TRBV12-3/TRBV12-4	NA	medium-sized	TGTGCCAGCAGTCGGGCCAACGCCTACGAGCAGTACTTC	CASSRANAYEQYF
TRBJ2-6	TRBV28	NA	few	TGTGCCAGCAGCAAGGGGGGTATCCCTGGGGCCAACGTCCTGACTTTC	CASSKGGIPGANVLTF